This entry features one T cell receptor beta chain sequence. This entry comes from a study of blood T cell repertoires in COVID-19. The overall study: Samples came from the United States, Italy and Spain, spanning acute and convalescent COVID-19. T cells, B-cell-depleted T cells, or PBMCs provided the cDNA or gDNA that served as material.

Libraries were prepared by immunoSEQ multiplex PCR; TCRdb keeps only in-frame clonotypes and omits some of them. The repertoire holds roughly 230,000 clones, with nearly 90% as singletons. J was trimmed by 2 bases and V by 5 bases; bases with no gene match: 11. This CDR3 comprises 16 residues. Germline CDR1 ENHRY, CDR2 SYGVKD. Material: peripheral blood. The chain combines TRBV10-3 with TRBJ1-2; 7 bases match TRBD1. The TCR comes from a woman aged 55-69 years with COVID-19, enrolled during active disease. In DNA, the CDR3 is TGTGCCATCAGTCCATTAGGGACAGAGACCAACTATGGCTACACCTTC. Amino acids: CAISPLGTETNYGYTF.